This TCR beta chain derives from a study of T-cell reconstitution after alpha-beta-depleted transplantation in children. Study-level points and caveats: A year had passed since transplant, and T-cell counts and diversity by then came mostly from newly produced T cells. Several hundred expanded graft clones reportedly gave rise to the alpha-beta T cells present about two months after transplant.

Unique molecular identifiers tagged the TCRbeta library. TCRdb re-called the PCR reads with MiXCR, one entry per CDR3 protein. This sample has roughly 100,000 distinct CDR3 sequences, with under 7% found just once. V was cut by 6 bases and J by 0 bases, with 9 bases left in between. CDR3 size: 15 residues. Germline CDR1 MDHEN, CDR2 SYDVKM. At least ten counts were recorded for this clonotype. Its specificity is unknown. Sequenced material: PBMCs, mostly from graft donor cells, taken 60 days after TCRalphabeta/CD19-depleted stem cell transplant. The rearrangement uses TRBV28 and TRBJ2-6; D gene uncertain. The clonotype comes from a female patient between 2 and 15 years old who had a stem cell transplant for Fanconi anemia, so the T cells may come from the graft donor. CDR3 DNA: TGTGCCAGCAGCCCACGGAGCTCTGGGGCCAACGTCCTGACTTTC. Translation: CASSPRSSGANVLTF.